Shown below are 21 T cell receptor beta chains from a single sample sequenced in a study of T cells in Graves' hyperthyroidism and ophthalmopathy. The source material, RNA transcripts, was used to amplify TCR beta CDR3 regions. First-round RT-PCR targeting the TCR CDR3 was performed with the HTBI primer set. From the multiplex PCR reads, TCRdb called clonotypes with MiXCR, one entry per CDR3 protein. The sample records approximately 600,000 distinct CDR3 sequences, 15% to 20% being singletons. Sequencing was done on a sample of blood. These TCRs come from a woman aged 30 to 39 with Graves' hyperthyroidism.

This clonotype was counted many times. The chain is built from TRBV6-2 or TRBV6-3 and TRBJ2-7; D is unresolved. The length of the CDR3 is 13 residues. Trimming pared 2 bases from V and 1 base from J, leaving 6 bases between. Germline V gene data show CDR1 as MNHEY and CDR2 as SVGEGT. CDR3 coding DNA: TGTGCCAGCAGTTACGCCGCGTCCTACGAGCAGTACTTC. Translation gives CASSYAASYEQYF.

J is TRBJ1-2 and V is TRBV7-6; D is possibly TRBD1 (6 bases). This CDR3 contains 11 residues. Germline values: CDR1 SGHVS, CDR2 FNYEAQ. With 8 bases removed from V and 4 bases from J, the gap between germline ends came to 8 bases. CDR3 DNA: TGTGCCAGCGGGGACATCTATGGCTACACCTTC. It codes for CASGDIYGYTF. Together with reference TRBV7-6 and TRBJ1-2, the CDR3 gives the full variable domain: GAGVSQSPRYKVTKRGQDVALRCDPISGHVSLYWYRQALGQGPEFLTYFNYEAQQDKSGLPNDRFSAERPEGSISTLTIQRTEQRDSAMYRCASGDIYGYTFGSGTRLTVV.

This clonotype was seen a few times. This rearrangement joins TRBV7-9 to TRBJ2-3; 10 bases are a match to TRBD2. J was trimmed by 7 bases and V by 1 base; bases with no gene match: 11. The CDR3 sequence is 17 residues long. Germline loops: CDR1 SEHNR, CDR2 FQNEAQ (reference sequence). The CDR3 sequence is CASSLGTSGAGINTQYF. CDR3 sequence (DNA): TGTGCCAGCAGCTTAGGGACTAGCGGAGCGGGGATAAATACGCAGTATTTT.

This sequence joins TRBV5-1 and TRBJ2-1; the D gene is possibly TRBD2 (7 bases). The V and J ends lost 3 bases and 2 bases respectively, with 15 bases between them. This CDR3 has 16 residues. Germline assignment: CDR1 SGHRS and CDR2 YFSETQ. CDR3 DNA sequence: TGCGCCAGCAGCTCACGTTTAGGGGGGGCCTACAATGAGCAGTTCTTC. This codes for CASSSRLGGAYNEQFF.

In its sample, this clonotype was seen many times. This sequence joins TRBV20-1 and TRBJ2-7; a weak D match, TRBD2 (5 bases). Germline V CDR1 and CDR2: DFQATT, SNEGSKA (reference sequence). Trimming stripped 0 bases from V and 9 bases from J, with 15 bases between. The CDR3 contains 13 residues. The CDR3 DNA reads as TGCAGTGCTAGAGACACCTGGGAGTCCGGGCAGTACTTC. It encodes CSARDTWESGQYF.

This clonotype has at least ten counts. CDR3 nucleotides: TGCAGCGCTCGTAGCCGCGCCTACAATGAGCAGTTCTTC. The encoded protein is CSARSRAYNEQFF. This sequence joins TRBV29-1 and TRBJ2-1; D is uncertain. Germline V CDR1 and CDR2: SQVTM, ANQGSEA. The CDR3 sequence is 13 residues long. Trimming took 7 bases from V and 2 from J, leaving 12 bases between them.

The chain carries TRBV13 and TRBJ2-1; D may be TRBD2 (6 bases). Trimming left V 0 bases short and J 8 bases short, with 14 bases between. The CDR3 totals 15 residues. CDR1 and CDR2 from the germline V gene are PRHDT and FYEKMQ (reference sequence). Written as DNA, the CDR3 is TGTGCCAGCAGCTTAGGAAGGGTAGCGGTGGATGAGCAGTTCTTC. The encoded protein is CASSLGRVAVDEQFF.

The chain has TRBV27 and TRBJ1-5, with a possible D match to TRBD1 (5 bases). The CDR3 is 16 residues long. Trimming pared 0 bases from V and 7 bases from J, leaving 16 bases between. Germline V lookup: CDR1 MNHEY, CDR2 SMNVEV (reference sequence). The CDR3 protein is CASSLSGPGSSQPQHF. The CDR3 DNA reads as TGTGCCAGCAGTTTATCAGGCCCAGGGAGTAGCCAGCCCCAGCATTTT.

The V gene is TRBV12-3 or TRBV12-4, the J gene TRBJ1-3; 11 bases line up with TRBD1. This CDR3 contains 16 residues. V lost 6 bases, J lost 5 bases, and 9 bases stayed unmatched. This chain's CDR3 is CASSRGQGAKRNTIYF. The CDR3, as DNA: TGTGCCAGCAGCCGCGGACAGGGGGCGAAAAGAAACACCATATATTTT.

Ten or more counts support this clonotype. The rearrangement uses TRBV6-2 or TRBV6-3 and TRBJ2-5, with D uncertain. The CDR3 is 16 residues long. The V and J ends lost 1 base and 2 bases respectively, with 14 bases between them. Germline V gene sequence: CDR1 MNHEY, CDR2 SVGEGT. For the CDR3, the DNA is TGTGCCAGCAGTTACTGGGCAGCTACAGCACAAGAGACCCAGTACTTC. This gives the protein CASSYWAATAQETQYF.

This clonotype was seen a handful of times. The J gene is TRBJ1-2, the V gene TRBV28, with D maybe TRBD1 (6 bases). The V end was cut by 5 bases, the J end by 4 bases, with 14 bases between. CDR1 MDHEN and CDR2 SYDVKM come from the germline V gene. This CDR3 is built from 14 residues. The CDR3 loop is CASSRGPTVYGYTF. The DNA of the CDR3 is TGTGCCAGCAGTCGGGGGCCAACCGTCTATGGCTACACCTTC.

This clonotype was picked up many times. This chain uses TRBV5-5 with TRBJ2-7, with D perhaps TRBD2 (6 bases). Germline V lookup: CDR1 SGHKS, CDR2 YYEKEE (reference sequence). V shed 4 bases and J shed 3 bases, with 17 bases lying between them. This CDR3 region has 15 residues. The CDR3 sequence: CASSDMGRTNYEQYF. DNA for the CDR3: TGTGCCAGCAGCGACATGGGACGGACTAACTACGAGCAGTACTTC.

This clonotype was seen many times. V gene TRBV12-3 or TRBV12-4 combines with J gene TRBJ1-6; the D is unclear. The CDR3 has 10 amino acids. V was trimmed by 8 bases and J by 8 bases, leaving 4 bases between them. In nucleotides, the CDR3 is TGTGCCAGCCCTTATTCACCCCTCCACTTT. This codes for CASPYSPLHF.

This chain joins TRBV6-4 and TRBJ2-3; possible D gene TRBD2, 6 bases. Germline CDR1 and CDR2: MRHNA and SNTAGT. V lost 5 bases, J lost 3 bases, and 15 bases lay in between. The CDR3 sequence is 15 residues long. CDR3: CASSLGGKMTDTQYF. The CDR3 DNA is TGTGCCAGCAGTCTCGGCGGGAAGATGACAGATACGCAGTATTTT.

J is TRBJ2-7 and V is TRBV15; TRBD1 matches at 7 bases. In germline, CDR1 is LNHNV, CDR2 YYDKDF (reference sequence). With 0 bases clipped from V and 5 bases from J, the junction kept 4 bases outside the gene matches. The CDR3 covers 14 residues. The CDR3 DNA sequence: TGTGCCACCAGCAGAGAAAGGGGGCTAAACGAGCAGTACTTC. This translates into CATSRERGLNEQYF.

The chain links TRBV6-1 to TRBJ2-3; TRBD2 matches at 9 bases. CDR1 and CDR2 (germline): MNHNS, SASEGT. The length of the CDR3 is 14 residues. With 5 bases clipped from V and 5 bases from J, the junction kept 5 bases outside the gene matches. CDR3 region: CASSPLAGLDTQYF. Here the CDR3 DNA reads TGTGCCAGCAGTCCGCTAGCGGGATTAGATACGCAGTATTTT.

The rearrangement uses TRBV20-1 and TRBJ2-1; a possible D gene is TRBD1 (6 bases). CDR1 and CDR2 from the germline V gene are DFQATT and SNEGSKA (reference sequence). The CDR3 covers 12 residues. As DNA, the CDR3 is TGCAGCGCCGAAGGACAGTCTGTCGAGCAGTTCTTC. As protein: CSAEGQSVEQFF.

This clonotype occurred many times. In DNA, the CDR3 is TGTGCCAGCAGGACGACAGGTCGTGCAGATACGCAGTATTTT. This translates into CASRTTGRADTQYF. The chain uses TRBV7-8 and TRBJ2-3, with D possibly being TRBD1 (6 bases). The germline V and J ends were trimmed by 6 bases and 4 bases, with 14 bases remaining between them. The CDR3 covers 14 residues. Germline V gene data show CDR1 as SGHVS and CDR2 as FQNEAQ.

The rearrangement links TRBV6-1 to TRBJ2-1; D not certain. With 5 bases removed from V and 1 base from J, the gap between germline ends came to 9 bases. The germline CDR1 and CDR2 sequences are MNHNS and SASEGT. This CDR3 has 14 residues. The CDR3: CASSFGRSYNEQFF. The CDR3 nucleotides read TGTGCCAGCAGTTTTGGCAGATCCTACAATGAGCAGTTCTTC.

There are many counts of this clonotype. The CDR3 here is CASTLRGDQPQHF. Here the CDR3 DNA reads TGTGCCAGCACCCTCCGGGGGGATCAGCCCCAGCATTTT. This chain joins TRBV6-2 or TRBV6-3 and TRBJ1-5, with D perhaps matching TRBD1 (5 bases). V was clipped by 7 bases and J by 5 bases, with 12 bases between them. The CDR3 is made up of 13 amino acids. In germline, CDR1 is MNHEY, CDR2 SVGEGT.

This clonotype showed up many times. This chain joins TRBV28 and TRBJ2-1; TRBD2 aligns across 8 bases. V lost 8 bases, J lost 8 bases, and 11 bases stayed unmatched. The CDR3 runs to 14 residues. In germline, CDR1 is MDHEN, CDR2 SYDVKM. The CDR3 bases are TGTGCCAGCGGACTTAGCGGGATACGGGATGAGCAGTTCTTC. It codes for CASGLSGIRDEQFF. Drawing the rest from reference TRBV28 and TRBJ2-1, the complete variable domain is DVKVTQSSRYLVKRTGEKVFLECVQDMDHENMFWYRQDPGLGLRLIYFSYDVKMKEKGDIPEGYSVSREKKERFSLILESASTNQTSMYLCASGLSGIRDEQFFGPGTRLTVL.